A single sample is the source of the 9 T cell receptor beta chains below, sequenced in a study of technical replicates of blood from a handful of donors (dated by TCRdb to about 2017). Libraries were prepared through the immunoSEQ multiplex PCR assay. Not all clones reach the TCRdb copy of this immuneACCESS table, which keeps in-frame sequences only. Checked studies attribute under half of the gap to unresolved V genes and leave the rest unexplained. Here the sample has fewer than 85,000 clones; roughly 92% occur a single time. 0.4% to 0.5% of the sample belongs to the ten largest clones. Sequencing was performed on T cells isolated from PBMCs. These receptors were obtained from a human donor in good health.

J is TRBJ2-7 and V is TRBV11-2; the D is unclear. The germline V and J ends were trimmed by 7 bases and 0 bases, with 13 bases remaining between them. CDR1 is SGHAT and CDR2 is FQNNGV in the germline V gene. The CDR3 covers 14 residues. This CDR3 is CASTINPSSYEQYF. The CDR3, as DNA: TGTGCCAGCACCATTAACCCTAGCTCCTACGAGCAGTACTTC.

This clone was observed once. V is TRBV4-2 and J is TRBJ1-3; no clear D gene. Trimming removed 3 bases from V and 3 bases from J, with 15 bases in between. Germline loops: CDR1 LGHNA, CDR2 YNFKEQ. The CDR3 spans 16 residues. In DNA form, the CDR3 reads TGTGCCAGCAGCCATCCGGAACAGATCTATGGAAACACCATATATTTT. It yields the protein CASSHPEQIYGNTIYF.

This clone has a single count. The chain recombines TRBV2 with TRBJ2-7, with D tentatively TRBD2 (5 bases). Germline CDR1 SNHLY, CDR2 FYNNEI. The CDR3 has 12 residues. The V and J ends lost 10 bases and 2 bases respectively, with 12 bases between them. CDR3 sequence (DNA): TGTGCCACCGCGGACGGGACCTACGAGCAGTACTTC. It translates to CATADGTYEQYF.

CDR3 sequence (DNA): TGTGCCAGTAGTATAGGGCAGGGTATCGCCGGGGAGCTGTTTTTT. Translating it yields CASSIGQGIAGELFF. The chain recombines TRBV19 with TRBJ2-2, with D perhaps TRBD1 (5 bases). The CDR3 length is 15 residues. Looked up from germline, CDR1 is LNHDA and CDR2 is SQIVND (reference sequence). The germline V and J ends were trimmed by 1 base and 6 bases, with 12 bases remaining between them. Complete variable domain (other parts from reference TRBV19 and TRBJ2-2): DGGITQSPKYLFRKEGQNVTLSCEQNLNHDAMYWYRQDPGQGLRLIYYSQIVNDFQKGDIAEGYSVSREKKESFPLTVTSAQKNPTAFYLCASSIGQGIAGELFFGEGSRLTVL.

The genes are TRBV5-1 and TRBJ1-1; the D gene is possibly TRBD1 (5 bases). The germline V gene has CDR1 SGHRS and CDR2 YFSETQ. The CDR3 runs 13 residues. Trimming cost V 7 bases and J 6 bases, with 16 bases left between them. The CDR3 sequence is CASSTPGIAEAFF. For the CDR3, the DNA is TGCGCCAGCTCGACTCCAGGGATAGCTGAAGCTTTCTTT.

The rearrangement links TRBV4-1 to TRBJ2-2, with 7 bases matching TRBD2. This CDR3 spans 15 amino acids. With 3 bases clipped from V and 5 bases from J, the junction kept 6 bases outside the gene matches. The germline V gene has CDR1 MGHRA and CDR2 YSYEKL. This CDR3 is CASSHSGGLTGELFF. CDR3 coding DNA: TGCGCCAGCAGCCATTCGGGAGGCCTTACCGGGGAGCTGTTTTTT.

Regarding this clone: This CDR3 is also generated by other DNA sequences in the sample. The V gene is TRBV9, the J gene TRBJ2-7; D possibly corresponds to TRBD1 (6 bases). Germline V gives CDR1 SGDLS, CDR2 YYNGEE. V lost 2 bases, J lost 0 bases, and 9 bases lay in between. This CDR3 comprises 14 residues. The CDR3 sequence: CASSVGQSSYEQYF. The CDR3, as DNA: TGTGCCAGCAGCGTGGGACAAAGCTCCTACGAGCAGTACTTC.

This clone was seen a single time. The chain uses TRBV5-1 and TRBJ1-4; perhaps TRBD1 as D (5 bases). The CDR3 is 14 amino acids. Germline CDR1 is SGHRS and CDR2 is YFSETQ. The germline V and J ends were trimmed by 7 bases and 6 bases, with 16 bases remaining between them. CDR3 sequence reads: CASCWGGQDEKLFF. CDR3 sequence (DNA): TGCGCCAGCTGCTGGGGGGGTCAGGATGAAAAACTGTTTTTT.

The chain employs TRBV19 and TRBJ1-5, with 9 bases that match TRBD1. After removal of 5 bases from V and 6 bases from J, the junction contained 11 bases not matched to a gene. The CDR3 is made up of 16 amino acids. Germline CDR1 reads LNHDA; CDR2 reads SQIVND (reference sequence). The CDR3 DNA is TGTGCCAGTAGTGGTTTACAGGGGGCTCCTAGTCAGCCCCAGCATTTT. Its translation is CASSGLQGAPSQPQHF.